This T cell receptor (beta chain) was identified in a study of identical twins. TCRdb recomputed calls from the 5' RACE reads with MiXCR, one row per CDR3 protein. This sample carries 450,000 or so distinct CDR3 sequences, 14% of them seen once, and the ten largest clones take approximately 0.52%. Germline V lookup: CDR1 MNHEY, CDR2 SVGEGT. V shed 3 bases, J shed 4 bases, and the junction held 8 bases outside the gene matches. The CDR3 contains 15 residues. These data were likewise used in another study, on yellow fever vaccine responses in identical twins.

This chain links TRBV6-2 or TRBV6-3 with TRBJ2-7, with 8 bases matching TRBD1. The sample consisted of CD4+ T cells sorted from blood. This receptor was identified in a woman aged 18-29 years in good health. CDR3 nucleotide sequence: TGTGCCAGCAGTTATGGAGGGACAGGTCAGTACGAGCAGTACTTC. This gives the protein CASSYGGTGQYEQYF.